The 10 T cell receptor beta chains reported below all come from one sample, sequenced in a study of stem cell transplantation in POMP-related autoinflammatory disease. Study-level points and caveats: Patients with PRAID showed a restricted number of unique TRB V-J gene pairings. PRAID patients trended toward lower TRB diversity and higher clonality in all analyzed T-cell subsets.

Which antigens these TCRs recognize remains unknown. Repertoires were generated with immunoSEQ multiplex PCR, while TCRdb's copy carries only in-frame clones and drops some. The table lists 7,000 to 9,000 clones, roughly nine tenths of them singletons, with about 2.9% in the top ten. The sample consisted of CD8+ T cells from PBMCs, taken before stem cell transplantation. These receptors were collected from a human donor with POMP-related autoinflammation and immune dysregulation (PRAID).

The chain joins TRBV4-1 to TRBJ2-5; 8 nucleotides line up with TRBD2. The CDR3 extends over 16 amino acids. J was trimmed by 0 bases and V by 0 bases; bases with no gene match: 3. In germline, CDR1 is MGHRA, CDR2 YSYEKL. The CDR3 DNA reads TGCGCCAGCAGCCAAGATTCTAGCGGGTACCAAGAGACCCAGTACTTC. Its protein product is CASSQDSSGYQETQYF.

The V call is TRBV4-1, the J call TRBJ1-5, with 8 bases that match TRBD1. The V gene end was trimmed by 1 base and the J gene end by 2 bases; junction bases not matched to a gene: 1. CDR1 is MGHRA, CDR2 YSYEKL, per germline. CDR3 size: 15 residues. Here the CDR3 DNA reads TGCGCCAGCAGCCAAGGGGGACAGGGCAATCAGCCCCAGCATTTT. Translated: CASSQGGQGNQPQHF.

The chain recombines TRBV9 with TRBJ2-1; D may be TRBD1 (6 bases). Germline V gives CDR1 SGDLS, CDR2 YYNGEE. The CDR3 length is 12 residues. V lost 3 bases and J lost 9, with 10 bases in between. The CDR3 DNA sequence: TGTGCCAGCAGCGGCCAGGGGATTGAGCAGTTCTTC. Amino acid sequence: CASSGQGIEQFF.

The chain combines TRBV7-6 with TRBJ1-1, with a weak D call TRBD1 (5 bases). This CDR3 contains 16 residues. Germline assignment: CDR1 SGHVS and CDR2 FNYEAQ. Trimming pared 2 bases from V and 4 bases from J, leaving 17 bases between. The CDR3 sequence: CASSLSYPGRGTEAFF. CDR3 coding DNA: TGTGCCAGCAGCTTATCTTACCCGGGTAGGGGCACTGAAGCTTTCTTT.

The chain uses TRBV19 and TRBJ2-3; 13 bases match TRBD2. The CDR3 is 16 amino acids. The germline V gene has CDR1 LNHDA and CDR2 SQIVND (reference sequence). V was clipped by 7 bases and J by 6 bases; unmatched bases: 10. The CDR3 DNA is TGTGCCAGTAAAACCGGACTAGCGGGAGATTGGGATACGCAGTATTTT. Protein: CASKTGLAGDWDTQYF.

CDR3 amino acids: CASTRGTTYNEQFF. The DNA of the CDR3 is TGCGCCAGCACTCGCGGGACGACCTACAATGAGCAGTTCTTC. This chain connects TRBV5-1 to TRBJ2-1; D might be TRBD2 (6 bases). Germline CDR1 is SGHRS and CDR2 is YFSETQ. The CDR3 length is 14 residues. Trimming took 6 bases from V and 2 from J, leaving 12 bases between them.

J is TRBJ2-7 and V is TRBV6-1, with D tentatively TRBD1 (6 bases). This CDR3 comprises 13 residues. CDR1 and CDR2 from the germline V gene are MNHNS and SASEGT. V lost 1 base and J 2 bases, leaving 6 bases between the germline ends. The CDR3 DNA is TGTGCCAGCAGTGAAGGGGACACCTACGAGCAGTACTTC. Protein: CASSEGDTYEQYF.

The chain recombines TRBV13 with TRBJ2-3; 16 bases are a match to TRBD2. The CDR3 sequence is 17 residues long. Germline CDR1 and CDR2: PRHDT and FYEKMQ (reference sequence). V lost 5 bases to trimming and J lost 5 bases; unmatched junction nucleotides: 7. The CDR3 spells CASSPGLAGGPEDTQYF. The CDR3 nucleotides read TGTGCCAGCAGCCCGGGACTAGCGGGAGGGCCTGAAGATACGCAGTATTTT.

The chain employs TRBV9 and TRBJ1-1; possibly TRBD1 for D (5 bases). Germline CDR1 SGDLS, CDR2 YYNGEE. The CDR3 is 17 residues long. V was trimmed by 1 base and J by 5 bases, leaving 21 bases between them. The CDR3 is CASSVRLEVRGPTEAFF. The CDR3 DNA reads TGTGCCAGCAGCGTACGGCTTGAGGTCCGGGGCCCGACTGAAGCTTTCTTT.

This chain joins TRBV2 and TRBJ1-2; D may be TRBD1 (5 bases). Per the germline V gene, CDR1 is SNHLY and CDR2 is FYNNEI. V gave up 10 bases and J gave up 8 bases, with 17 bases separating them. The CDR3 consists of 12 residues. The CDR3 sequence: CAIMRAGRGYTF. The CDR3 nucleotides are TGTGCCATCATGAGAGCGGGGCGAGGCTACACCTTC. Full variable domain (missing parts from reference TRBV2 and TRBJ1-2): EPEVTQTPSHQVTQMGQEVILRCVPISNHLYFYWYRQILGQKVEFLVSFYNNEISEKSEIFDDQFSVERPDGSNFTLKIRSTKLEDSAMYFCAIMRAGRGYTFGSGTRLTVV.